This entry lists 8 T cell receptor beta chains sequenced from one sample in a study of cytomegalovirus exposure and HLA in healthy donors. The PCR had 60 Vbeta and 13 Jbeta primers. Here immunoSEQ multiplex PCR was the method, and the copy in TCRdb shows in-frame clones only, minus some. The data show tens of thousands of clones, with 60% to 75% seen just once and around 15% held by the top ten. Sample: PBMCs. The receptors shown here come from a male donor in good health and CMV-seropositive.

This rearrangement joins TRBV6-5 to TRBJ2-5; D might be TRBD1 (5 bases). V was clipped by 6 bases and J by 0 bases, with 11 bases between them. CDR1 MNHEY and CDR2 SVGAGI come from the germline V gene. The CDR3 has 14 amino acids. In DNA form, the CDR3 reads TGTGCCAGCAGCGTAGACAGTGACCAAGAGACCCAGTACTTC. This codes for CASSVDSDQETQYF.

The chain employs TRBV5-5 and TRBJ2-7; the D gene is possibly TRBD2 (5 bases). Germline assignment: CDR1 SGHKS and CDR2 YYEKEE (reference sequence). V lost 4 bases and J lost 0, with 17 bases in between. CDR3 length: 16 residues. In nucleotides, the CDR3 is TGTGCCAGCAGCCGACGAACGGGGTTAGACTCCTACGAGCAGTACTTC. This encodes CASSRRTGLDSYEQYF.

The chain employs TRBV15 and TRBJ2-3; possible D gene TRBD1, 5 bases. Germline-derived CDR1 and CDR2 are LNHNV and YYDKDF (reference sequence). The CDR3 loop spans 12 amino acids. V lost 6 bases, J lost 6 bases, and 10 bases lay in between. The CDR3, as DNA: TGTGCCACCAGTAGGACATCCGATACGCAGTATTTT. This translates into CATSRTSDTQYF. Full variable domain (rest looked up from reference TRBV15 and TRBJ2-3): DAMVIQNPRYQVTQFGKPVTLSCSQTLNHNVMYWYQQKSSQAPKLLFHYYDKDFNNEADTPDNFQSRRPNTSFCFLDIRSPGLGDTAMYLCATSRTSDTQYFGPGTRLTVL.

This chain links TRBV5-5 with TRBJ1-1; D remains ambiguous. Trimming shortened V by 4 bases and J by 4 bases, and 14 bases separated the two germline ends. The CDR3 totals 14 residues. CDR1 is SGHKS and CDR2 is YYEKEE in the germline V gene (reference sequence). The CDR3 DNA sequence: TGTGCCAGCAGCGTGGACTTCGGGAGCACTGAAGCTTTCTTT. It codes for CASSVDFGSTEAFF.

The chain employs TRBV7-9 and TRBJ2-7; 7 nucleotides line up with TRBD1. Unmatched junction bases numbered 7, after V lost 4 bases and J lost 4 bases. From germline, CDR1 is SEHNR and CDR2 FQNEAQ (reference sequence). CDR3 length: 14 residues. The CDR3 loop is CASSSSRDSYEQYF. As DNA, the CDR3 is TGTGCCAGCAGCTCGTCCCGGGACAGTTACGAGCAGTACTTC. Full variable domain (missing parts from reference TRBV7-9 and TRBJ2-7): DTGVSQNPRHKITKRGQNVTFRCDPISEHNRLYWYRQTLGQGPEFLTYFQNEAQLEKSRLLSDRFSAERPKGSFSTLEIQRTEQGDSAMYLCASSSSRDSYEQYFGPGTRLTVT.

The chain employs TRBV6-1 and TRBJ2-2, with a possible D match to TRBD1 (5 bases). Germline V lookup: CDR1 MNHNS, CDR2 SASEGT. The V and J ends lost 6 bases and 7 bases respectively, with 15 bases between them. This CDR3 contains 14 residues. This chain's CDR3 is CASRAKLQGGELFF. As DNA, the CDR3 is TGTGCCAGCAGAGCAAAGCTGCAGGGCGGGGAGCTGTTTTTT.

The chain carries TRBV5-1 and TRBJ2-1; 9 nucleotides align to TRBD2. V shed 4 bases and J 7 bases; nucleotides not matched to a gene: 6. This CDR3 comprises 14 residues. Germline values: CDR1 SGHRS, CDR2 YFSETQ. The CDR3 protein is CASSPLAGLNEQFF. The DNA for the CDR3 is TGCGCCAGCAGCCCACTAGCGGGTCTGAATGAGCAGTTCTTC. The variable domain in full, completed from reference TRBV5-1 and TRBJ2-1, reads KAGVTQTPRYLIKTRGQQVTLSCSPISGHRSVSWYQQTPGQGLQFLFEYFSETQRNKGNFPGRFSGRQFSNSRSEMNVSTLELGDSALYLCASSPLAGLNEQFFGPGTRLTVL.

The chain couples TRBV5-6 to TRBJ2-7; tentative D call: TRBD1 (5 bases). From germline, CDR1 is SGHDT and CDR2 YYEEEE. The CDR3 contains 11 residues. Trimming shortened V by 10 bases and J by 5 bases, and 13 bases separated the two germline ends. CDR3 residues: CASKRGDEQYF. CDR3 coding DNA: TGTGCCTCCAAAAGGGGTGACGAGCAGTACTTC.